This record covers a single T cell receptor (beta chain). The antigen is undetermined. The sample belongs to a study of blood T cells in healthy people across ages. Germline-derived CDR1 and CDR2 are MNHEY and SVGAGI. The CDR3 runs to 16 residues. General study results and limits: Shifts in expanded clonotypes may have been confounded by donor CMV status, which was unknown.

Using a J-beta primer mix together with a sample-barcoded 5' primer, a second PCR was run for roughly 7 to 12 cycles. Each cDNA molecule received a tag from a template-switch adaptor that had 12 random nucleotides. All samples gave at least 2.5 million CDR3-containing paired-end reads. TCRdb reprocessed the 5' RACE reads with MiXCR, giving one entry per CDR3 protein. There are around 790,000 distinct CDR3 sequences in the sample; around 42% occur only once, and 15% to 25% lies in the top ten. The sample was blood. This chain connects TRBV6-5 to TRBJ2-7; D gene unclear. The DNA end favors TRBJ2-5, so the J call may be wrong. The origin of this receptor is a man aged 60 to 69 in good health. CDR3 sequence (DNA): TGTGCCAGCAGTTACGATAGAAAGGTGGGAAAAGAGACCCAGTACTTC. It translates to CASSYDRKVGKETQYF.